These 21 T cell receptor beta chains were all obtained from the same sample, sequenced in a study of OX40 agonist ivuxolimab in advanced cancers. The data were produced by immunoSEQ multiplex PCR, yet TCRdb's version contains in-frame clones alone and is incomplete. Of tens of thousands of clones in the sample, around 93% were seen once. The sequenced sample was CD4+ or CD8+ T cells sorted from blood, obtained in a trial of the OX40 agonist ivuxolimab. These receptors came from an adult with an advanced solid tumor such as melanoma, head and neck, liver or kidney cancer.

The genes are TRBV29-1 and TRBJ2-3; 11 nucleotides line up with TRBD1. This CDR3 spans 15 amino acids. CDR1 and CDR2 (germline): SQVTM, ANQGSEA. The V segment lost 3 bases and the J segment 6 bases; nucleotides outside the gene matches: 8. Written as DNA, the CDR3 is TGCAGCGTTGAGCACGGGACAGGGGGTGTGGATACGCAGTATTTT. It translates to CSVEHGTGGVDTQYF.

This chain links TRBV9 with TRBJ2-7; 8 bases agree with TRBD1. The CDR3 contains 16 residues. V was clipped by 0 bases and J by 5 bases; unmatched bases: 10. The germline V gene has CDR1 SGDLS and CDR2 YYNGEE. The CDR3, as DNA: TGTGCCAGCAGCGTAGGGACAGGGCCGCCCGCCGACGAGCAGTACTTC. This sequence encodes CASSVGTGPPADEQYF.

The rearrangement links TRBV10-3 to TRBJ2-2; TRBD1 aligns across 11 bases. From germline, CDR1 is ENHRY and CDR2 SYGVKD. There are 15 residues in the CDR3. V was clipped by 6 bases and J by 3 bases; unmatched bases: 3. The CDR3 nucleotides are TGTGCCATCAGGGACAGGGGGCAGGACACCGGGGAGCTGTTTTTT. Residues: CAIRDRGQDTGELFF.

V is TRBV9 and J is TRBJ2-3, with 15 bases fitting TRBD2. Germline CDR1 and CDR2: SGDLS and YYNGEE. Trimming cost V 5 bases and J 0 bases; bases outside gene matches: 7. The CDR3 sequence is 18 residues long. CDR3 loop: CASRGPGLAGGSTDTQYF. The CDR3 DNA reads TGTGCCAGCAGGGGTCCGGGACTAGCGGGAGGAAGCACAGATACGCAGTATTTT.

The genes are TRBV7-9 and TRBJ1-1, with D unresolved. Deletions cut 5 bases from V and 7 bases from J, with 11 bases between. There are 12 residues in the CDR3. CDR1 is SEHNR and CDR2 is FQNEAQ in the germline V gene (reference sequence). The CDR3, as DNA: TGTGCCAGCAGCCCCGTCCGGTTTGAAGCTTTCTTT. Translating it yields CASSPVRFEAFF.

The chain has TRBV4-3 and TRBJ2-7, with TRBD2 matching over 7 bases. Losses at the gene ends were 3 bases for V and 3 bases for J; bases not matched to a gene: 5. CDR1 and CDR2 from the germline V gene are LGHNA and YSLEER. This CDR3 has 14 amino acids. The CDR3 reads CASSQWTGGYEQYF. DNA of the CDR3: TGCGCCAGCAGCCAGTGGACGGGGGGCTACGAGCAGTACTTC.

The chain's CDR3 is CASRGGATQYEQYF. CDR3 coding DNA: TGTGCCAGCAGGGGGGGCGCGACCCAATACGAGCAGTACTTC. The chain has TRBV2 and TRBJ2-7; either TRBD1 or TRBD2 may supply D (6 bases each). The CDR3 has 14 amino acids. V was shortened by 6 bases and J by 4 bases, with 16 bases between the two germline ends. The germline V gene has CDR1 SNHLY and CDR2 FYNNEI.

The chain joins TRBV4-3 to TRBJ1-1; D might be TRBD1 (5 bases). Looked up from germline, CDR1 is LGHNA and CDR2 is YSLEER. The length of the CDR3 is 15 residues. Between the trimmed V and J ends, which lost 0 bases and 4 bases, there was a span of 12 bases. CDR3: CASSQDTGRSTEAFF. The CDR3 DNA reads TGCGCCAGCAGCCAAGATACAGGCAGATCCACTGAAGCTTTCTTT.

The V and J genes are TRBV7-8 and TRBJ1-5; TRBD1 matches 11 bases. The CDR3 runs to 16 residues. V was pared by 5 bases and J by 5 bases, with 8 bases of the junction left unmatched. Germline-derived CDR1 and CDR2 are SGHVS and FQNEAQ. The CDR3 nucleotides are TGTGCCAGCAGCGCGGCCGGGACAGGGGGGCATCAGCCCCAGCATTTT. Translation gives CASSAAGTGGHQPQHF.

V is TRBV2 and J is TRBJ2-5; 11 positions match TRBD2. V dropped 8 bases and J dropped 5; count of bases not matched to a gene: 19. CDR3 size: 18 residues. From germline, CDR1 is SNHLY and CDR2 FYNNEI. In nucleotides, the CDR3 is TGTGCCAGCGGCCCGGAACCTAGACTAGCGGGGAAAGGGGAGACCCAGTACTTC. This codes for CASGPEPRLAGKGETQYF.

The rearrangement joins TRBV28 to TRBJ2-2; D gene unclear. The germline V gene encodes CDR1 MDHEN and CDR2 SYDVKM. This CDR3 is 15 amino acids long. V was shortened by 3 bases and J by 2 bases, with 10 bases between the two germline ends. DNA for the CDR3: TGTGCCAGCAGTTTCGTCCGGACCAACACCGGGGAGCTGTTTTTT. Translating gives CASSFVRTNTGELFF.

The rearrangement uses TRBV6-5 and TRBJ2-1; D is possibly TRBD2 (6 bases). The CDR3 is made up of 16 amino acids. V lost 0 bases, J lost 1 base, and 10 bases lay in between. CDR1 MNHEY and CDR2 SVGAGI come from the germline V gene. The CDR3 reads CASSYSGTSSYNEQFF. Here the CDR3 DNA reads TGTGCCAGCAGTTACTCAGGGACTTCATCCTACAATGAGCAGTTCTTC.

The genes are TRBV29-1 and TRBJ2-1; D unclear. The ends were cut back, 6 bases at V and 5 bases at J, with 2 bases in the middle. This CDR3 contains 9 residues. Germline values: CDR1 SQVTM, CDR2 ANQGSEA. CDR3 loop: CSVDNEQFF. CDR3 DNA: TGCAGCGTCGACAATGAGCAGTTCTTC.

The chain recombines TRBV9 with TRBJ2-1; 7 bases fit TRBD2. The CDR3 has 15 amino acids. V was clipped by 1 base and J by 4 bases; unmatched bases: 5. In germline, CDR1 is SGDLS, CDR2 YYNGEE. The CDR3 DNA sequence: TGTGCCAGCAGCGTACTGAGGGAGGGTTACAATGAGCAGTTCTTC. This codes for CASSVLREGYNEQFF.

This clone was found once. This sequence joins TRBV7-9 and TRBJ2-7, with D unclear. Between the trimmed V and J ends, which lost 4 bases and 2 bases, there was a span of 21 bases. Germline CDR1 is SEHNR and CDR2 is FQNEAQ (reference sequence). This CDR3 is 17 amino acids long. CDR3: CASSSLLGSITAYEQYF. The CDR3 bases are TGTGCCAGCAGCTCCCTTCTAGGATCAATTACTGCCTACGAGCAGTACTTC.

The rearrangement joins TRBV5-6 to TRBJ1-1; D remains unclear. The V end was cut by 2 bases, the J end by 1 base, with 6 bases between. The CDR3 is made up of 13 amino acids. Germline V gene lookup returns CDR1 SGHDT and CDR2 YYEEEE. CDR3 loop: CASSLSSNTEAFF. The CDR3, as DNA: TGTGCCAGCAGCTTAAGTTCGAACACTGAAGCTTTCTTT.

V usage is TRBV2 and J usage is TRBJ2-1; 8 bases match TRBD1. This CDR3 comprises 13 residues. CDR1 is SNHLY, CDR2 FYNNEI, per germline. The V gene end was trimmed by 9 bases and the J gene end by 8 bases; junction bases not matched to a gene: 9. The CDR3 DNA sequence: TGTGCCAGGACAGGGGAGTCGCACGATGAGCAGTTCTTC. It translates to CARTGESHDEQFF.

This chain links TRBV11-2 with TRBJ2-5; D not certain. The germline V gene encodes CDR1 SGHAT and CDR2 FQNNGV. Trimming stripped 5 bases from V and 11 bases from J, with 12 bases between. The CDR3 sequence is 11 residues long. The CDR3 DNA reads TGTGCCAGCAGCCCCTTATTTGAGCAGTACTTC. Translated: CASSPLFEQYF.

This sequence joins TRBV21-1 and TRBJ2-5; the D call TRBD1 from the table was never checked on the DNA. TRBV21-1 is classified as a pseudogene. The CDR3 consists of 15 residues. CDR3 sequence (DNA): TGTGCCAGCAGCAAAGTACGACAGACCCAAGAGACCCAGTACTTC. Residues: CASSKVRQTQETQYF.

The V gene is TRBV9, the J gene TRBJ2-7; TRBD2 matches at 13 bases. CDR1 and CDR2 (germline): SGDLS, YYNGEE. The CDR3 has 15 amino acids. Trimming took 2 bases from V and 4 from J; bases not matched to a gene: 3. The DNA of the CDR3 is TGTGCCAGCAGCGTCGGGACTAGCGGGATGTACGAGCAGTACTTC. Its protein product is CASSVGTSGMYEQYF.

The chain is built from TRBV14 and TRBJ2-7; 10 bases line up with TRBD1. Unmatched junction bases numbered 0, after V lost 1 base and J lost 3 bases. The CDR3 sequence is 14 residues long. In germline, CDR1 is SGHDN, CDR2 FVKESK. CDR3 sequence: CASSQGTGGYEQYF. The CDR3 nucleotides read TGTGCCAGCAGCCAAGGGACAGGGGGCTACGAGCAGTACTTC.